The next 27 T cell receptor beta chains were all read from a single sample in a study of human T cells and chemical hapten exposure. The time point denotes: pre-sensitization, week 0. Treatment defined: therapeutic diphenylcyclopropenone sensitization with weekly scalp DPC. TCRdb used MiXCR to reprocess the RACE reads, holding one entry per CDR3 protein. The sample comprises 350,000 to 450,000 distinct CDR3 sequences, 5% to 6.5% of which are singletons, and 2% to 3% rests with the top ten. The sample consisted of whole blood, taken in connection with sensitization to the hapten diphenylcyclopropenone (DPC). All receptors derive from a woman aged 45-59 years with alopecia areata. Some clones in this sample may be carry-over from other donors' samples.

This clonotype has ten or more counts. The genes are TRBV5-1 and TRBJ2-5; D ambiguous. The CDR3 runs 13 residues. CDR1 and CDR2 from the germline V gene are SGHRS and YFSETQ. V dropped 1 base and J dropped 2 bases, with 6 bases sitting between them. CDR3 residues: CASSLKRQETQYF. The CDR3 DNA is TGCGCCAGCAGCTTGAAGCGTCAAGAGACCCAGTACTTC.

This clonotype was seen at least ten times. CDR3: CASSLRLGSLNADTQYF. CDR3 sequence (DNA): TGTGCCAGCAGTTTAAGGTTGGGGTCCCTGAACGCAGATACGCAGTATTTT. The genes are TRBV12-3 or TRBV12-4 and TRBJ2-3; no reliable D call. The CDR3 loop spans 17 amino acids. V lost 2 bases, J lost 4 bases, and 19 bases lay in between.

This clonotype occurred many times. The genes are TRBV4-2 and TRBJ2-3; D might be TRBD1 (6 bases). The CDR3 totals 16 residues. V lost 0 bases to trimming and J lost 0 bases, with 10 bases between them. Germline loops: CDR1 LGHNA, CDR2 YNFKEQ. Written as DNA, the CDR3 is TGTGCCAGCAGCCAAGAAGCCAGGGGTAGCACAGATACGCAGTATTTT. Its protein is CASSQEARGSTDTQYF.

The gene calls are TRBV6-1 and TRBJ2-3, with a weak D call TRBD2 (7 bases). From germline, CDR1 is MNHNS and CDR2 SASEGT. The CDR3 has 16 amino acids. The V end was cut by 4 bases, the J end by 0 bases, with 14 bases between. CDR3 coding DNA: TGTGCCAGCAGTGGAATCCGGGGGGCTAGCACAGATACGCAGTATTTT. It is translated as CASSGIRGASTDTQYF.

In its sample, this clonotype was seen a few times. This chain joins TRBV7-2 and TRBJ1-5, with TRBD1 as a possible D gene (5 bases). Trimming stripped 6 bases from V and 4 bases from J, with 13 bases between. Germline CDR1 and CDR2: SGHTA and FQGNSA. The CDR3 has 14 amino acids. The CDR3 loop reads CASSFPGPNQPQHF. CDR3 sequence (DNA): TGTGCCAGCAGTTTTCCGGGGCCGAATCAGCCCCAGCATTTT.

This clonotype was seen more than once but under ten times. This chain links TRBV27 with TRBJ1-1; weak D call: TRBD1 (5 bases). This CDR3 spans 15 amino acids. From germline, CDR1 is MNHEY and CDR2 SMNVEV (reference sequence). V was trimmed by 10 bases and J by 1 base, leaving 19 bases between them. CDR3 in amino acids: CATIHQGGSNTEAFF. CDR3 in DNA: TGTGCCACCATTCATCAGGGAGGGTCGAACACTGAAGCTTTCTTT.

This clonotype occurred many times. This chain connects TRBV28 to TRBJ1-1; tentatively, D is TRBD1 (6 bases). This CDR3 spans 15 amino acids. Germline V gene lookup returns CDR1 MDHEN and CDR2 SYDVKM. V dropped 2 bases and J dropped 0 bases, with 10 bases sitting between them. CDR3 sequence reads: CASSLRGWVNTEAFF. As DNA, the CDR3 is TGTGCCAGCAGTTTAAGGGGGTGGGTGAACACTGAAGCTTTCTTT.

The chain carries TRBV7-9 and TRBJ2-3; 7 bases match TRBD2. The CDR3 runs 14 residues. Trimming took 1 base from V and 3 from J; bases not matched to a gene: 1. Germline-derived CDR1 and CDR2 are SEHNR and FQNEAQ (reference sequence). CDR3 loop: CASSLDGRTDTQYF. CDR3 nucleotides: TGTGCCAGCAGCTTAGACGGGAGGACAGATACGCAGTATTTT.

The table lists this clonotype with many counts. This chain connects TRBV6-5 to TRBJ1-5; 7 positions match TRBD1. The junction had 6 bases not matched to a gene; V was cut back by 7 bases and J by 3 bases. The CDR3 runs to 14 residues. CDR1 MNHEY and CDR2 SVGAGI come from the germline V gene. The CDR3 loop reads CASKLGQLNQPQHF. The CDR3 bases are TGTGCCAGCAAACTGGGACAGCTCAATCAGCCCCAGCATTTT.

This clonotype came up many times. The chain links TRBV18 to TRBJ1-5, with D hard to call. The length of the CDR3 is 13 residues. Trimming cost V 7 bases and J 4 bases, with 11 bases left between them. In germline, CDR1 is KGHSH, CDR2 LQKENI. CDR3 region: CASFRDLNQPQHF. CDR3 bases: TGTGCCAGCTTTCGTGATCTTAATCAGCCCCAGCATTTT.

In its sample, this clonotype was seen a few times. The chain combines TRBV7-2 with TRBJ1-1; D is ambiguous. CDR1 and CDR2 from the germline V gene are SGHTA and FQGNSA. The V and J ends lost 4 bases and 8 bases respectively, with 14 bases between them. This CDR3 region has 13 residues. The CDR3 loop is CASSYNGLGEAFF. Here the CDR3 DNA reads TGTGCCAGCAGCTACAATGGGCTGGGAGAAGCTTTCTTT.

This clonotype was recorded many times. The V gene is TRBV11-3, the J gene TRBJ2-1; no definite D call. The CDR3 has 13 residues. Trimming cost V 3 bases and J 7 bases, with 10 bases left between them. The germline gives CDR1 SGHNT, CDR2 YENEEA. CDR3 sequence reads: CASSLILANEQFF. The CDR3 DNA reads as TGTGCCAGCAGCTTGATCCTCGCAAATGAGCAGTTCTTC.

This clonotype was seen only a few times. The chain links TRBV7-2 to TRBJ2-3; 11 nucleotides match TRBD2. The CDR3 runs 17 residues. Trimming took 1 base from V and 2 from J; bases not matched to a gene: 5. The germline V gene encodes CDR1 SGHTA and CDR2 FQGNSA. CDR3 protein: CASSLVASGGLTDTQYF. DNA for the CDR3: TGTGCCAGCAGCTTAGTGGCTAGCGGGGGGCTCACAGATACGCAGTATTTT. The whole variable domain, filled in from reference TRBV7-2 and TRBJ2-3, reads GAGVSQSPSNKVTEKGKDVELRCDPISGHTALYWYRQSLGQGLEFLIYFQGNSAPDKSGLPSDRFSAERTGGSVSTLTIQRTQQEDSAVYLCASSLVASGGLTDTQYFGPGTRLTVL.

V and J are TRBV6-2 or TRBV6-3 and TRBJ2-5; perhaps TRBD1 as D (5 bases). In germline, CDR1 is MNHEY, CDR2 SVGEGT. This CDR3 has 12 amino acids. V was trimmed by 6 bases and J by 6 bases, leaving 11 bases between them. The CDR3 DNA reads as TGTGCCAGCAGCGATGGGGCGAAGACCCAGTACTTC. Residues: CASSDGAKTQYF.

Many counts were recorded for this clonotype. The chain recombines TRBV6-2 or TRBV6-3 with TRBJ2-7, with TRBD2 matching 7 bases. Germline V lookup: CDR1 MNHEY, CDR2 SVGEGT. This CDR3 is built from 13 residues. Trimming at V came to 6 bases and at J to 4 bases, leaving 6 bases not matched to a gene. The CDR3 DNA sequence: TGTGCCAGCAGCTGGGGAGGGGAATACGAGCAGTACTTC. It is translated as CASSWGGEYEQYF.

The CDR3: CASSLAGSMNTEAFF. In nucleotides, the CDR3 is TGTGCCAGCAGCTTAGCAGGATCTATGAACACTGAAGCTTTCTTT. This chain links TRBV7-2 with TRBJ1-1; no firm D call. V lost 0 bases and J 0 bases, leaving 8 bases between the germline ends. CDR1 is SGHTA and CDR2 is FQGNSA in the germline V gene. The CDR3 length is 15 residues.

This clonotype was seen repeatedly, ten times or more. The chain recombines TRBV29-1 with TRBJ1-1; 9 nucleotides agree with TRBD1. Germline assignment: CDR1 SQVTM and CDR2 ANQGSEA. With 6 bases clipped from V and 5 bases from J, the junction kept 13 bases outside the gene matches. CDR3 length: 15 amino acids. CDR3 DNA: TGCAGCGTCTGCCGGGACAGGGCTCGAGGGACTGAAGCTTTCTTT. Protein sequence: CSVCRDRARGTEAFF.

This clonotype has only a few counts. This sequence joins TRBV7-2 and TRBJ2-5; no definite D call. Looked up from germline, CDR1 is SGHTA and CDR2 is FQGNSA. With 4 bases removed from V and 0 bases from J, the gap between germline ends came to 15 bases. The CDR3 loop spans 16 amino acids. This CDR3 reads CASSSRATPYQETQYF. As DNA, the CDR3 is TGTGCCAGCAGCTCCCGGGCCACTCCCTACCAAGAGACCCAGTACTTC.

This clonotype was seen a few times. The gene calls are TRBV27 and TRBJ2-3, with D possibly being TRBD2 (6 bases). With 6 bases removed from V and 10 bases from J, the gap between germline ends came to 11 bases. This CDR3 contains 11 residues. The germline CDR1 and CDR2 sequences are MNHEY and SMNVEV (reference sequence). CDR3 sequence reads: CASREGRSQYF. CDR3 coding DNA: TGTGCCAGCAGGGAGGGCCGTTCGCAGTATTTT.

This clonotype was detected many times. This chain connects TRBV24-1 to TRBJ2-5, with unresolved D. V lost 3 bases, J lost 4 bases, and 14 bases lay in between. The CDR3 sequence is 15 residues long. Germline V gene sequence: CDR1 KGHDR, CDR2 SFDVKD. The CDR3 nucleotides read TGTGCCACCAGTGATCCCTCCAGAGTTCCAGAGACCCAGTACTTC. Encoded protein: CATSDPSRVPETQYF.

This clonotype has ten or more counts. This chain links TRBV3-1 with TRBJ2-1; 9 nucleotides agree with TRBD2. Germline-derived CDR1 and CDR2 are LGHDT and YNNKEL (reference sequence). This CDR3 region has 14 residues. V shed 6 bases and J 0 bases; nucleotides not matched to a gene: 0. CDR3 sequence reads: CASRAGGSYNEQFF. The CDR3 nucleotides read TGTGCCAGCAGAGCGGGAGGCTCCTACAATGAGCAGTTCTTC.

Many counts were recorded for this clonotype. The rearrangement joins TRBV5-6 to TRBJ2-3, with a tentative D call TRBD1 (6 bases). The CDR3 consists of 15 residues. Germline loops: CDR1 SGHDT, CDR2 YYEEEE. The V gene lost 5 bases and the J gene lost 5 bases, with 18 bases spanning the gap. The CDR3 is CASRTMGQSKDTQYF. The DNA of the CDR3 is TGTGCCAGCAGAACTATGGGACAATCAAAAGATACGCAGTATTTT.

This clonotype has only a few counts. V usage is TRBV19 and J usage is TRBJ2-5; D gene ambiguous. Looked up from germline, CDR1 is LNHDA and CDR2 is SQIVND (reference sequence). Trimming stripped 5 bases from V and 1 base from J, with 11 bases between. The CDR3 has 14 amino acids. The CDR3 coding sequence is TGTGCCAGTAGTGCCTCCCTGACCCAAGAGACCCAGTACTTC. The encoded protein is CASSASLTQETQYF.

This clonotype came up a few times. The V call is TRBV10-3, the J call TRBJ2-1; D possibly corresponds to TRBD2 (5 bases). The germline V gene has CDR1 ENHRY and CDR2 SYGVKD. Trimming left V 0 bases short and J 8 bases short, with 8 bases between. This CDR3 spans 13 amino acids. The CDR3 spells CAISESRVDEQFF. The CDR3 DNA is TGTGCCATCAGTGAGTCGAGGGTCGATGAGCAGTTCTTC.

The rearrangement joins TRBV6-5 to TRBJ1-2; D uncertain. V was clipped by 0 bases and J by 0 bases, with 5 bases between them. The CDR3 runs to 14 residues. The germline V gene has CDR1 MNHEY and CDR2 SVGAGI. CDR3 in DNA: TGTGCCAGCAGTTACTCTACCTCTAACTATGGCTACACCTTC. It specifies CASSYSTSNYGYTF.

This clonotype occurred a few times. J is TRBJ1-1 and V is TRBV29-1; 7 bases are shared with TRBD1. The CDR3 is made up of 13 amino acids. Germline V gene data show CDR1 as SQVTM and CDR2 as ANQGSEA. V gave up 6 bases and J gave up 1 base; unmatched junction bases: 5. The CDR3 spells CSVLTGWNTEAFF. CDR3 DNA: TGCAGCGTCCTGACAGGGTGGAACACTGAAGCTTTCTTT.

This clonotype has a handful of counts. The CDR3 region is CSARVLSTDTQYF. The CDR3 nucleotides are TGCAGTGCTAGAGTTCTCAGCACAGATACGCAGTATTTT. V is TRBV20-1 and J is TRBJ2-3; D is ambiguous. Germline CDR1 reads DFQATT; CDR2 reads SNEGSKA (reference sequence). Trimming removed 1 base at V and 0 bases at J, with 5 bases between. This CDR3 is 13 amino acids long.